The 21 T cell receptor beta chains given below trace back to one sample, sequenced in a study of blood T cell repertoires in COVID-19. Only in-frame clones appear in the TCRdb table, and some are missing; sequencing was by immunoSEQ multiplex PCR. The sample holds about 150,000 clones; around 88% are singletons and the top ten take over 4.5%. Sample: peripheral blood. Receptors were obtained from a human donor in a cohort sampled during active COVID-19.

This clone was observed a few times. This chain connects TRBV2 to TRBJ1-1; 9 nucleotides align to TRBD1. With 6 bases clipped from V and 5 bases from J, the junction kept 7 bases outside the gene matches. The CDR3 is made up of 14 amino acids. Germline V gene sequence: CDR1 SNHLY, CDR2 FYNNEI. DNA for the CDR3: TGTGCCAGCAGGGGGACAGGGAGTAGGACTGAAGCTTTCTTT. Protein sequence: CASRGTGSRTEAFF.

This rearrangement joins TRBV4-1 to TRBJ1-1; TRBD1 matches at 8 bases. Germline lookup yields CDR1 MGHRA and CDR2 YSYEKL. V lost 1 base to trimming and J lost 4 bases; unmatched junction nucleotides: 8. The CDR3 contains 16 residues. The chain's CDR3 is CASSQGPRGLSTEAFF. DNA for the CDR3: TGCGCCAGCAGCCAAGGTCCCAGGGGGCTTAGCACTGAAGCTTTCTTT.

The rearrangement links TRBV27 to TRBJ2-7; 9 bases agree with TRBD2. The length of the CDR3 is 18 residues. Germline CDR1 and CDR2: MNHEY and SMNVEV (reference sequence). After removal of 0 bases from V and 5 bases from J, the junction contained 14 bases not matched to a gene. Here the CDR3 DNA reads TGTGCCAGCAGTTTATCGGTTGGCGGGAGGGCCTCTCGTAACGAGCAGTACTTC. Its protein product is CASSLSVGGRASRNEQYF.

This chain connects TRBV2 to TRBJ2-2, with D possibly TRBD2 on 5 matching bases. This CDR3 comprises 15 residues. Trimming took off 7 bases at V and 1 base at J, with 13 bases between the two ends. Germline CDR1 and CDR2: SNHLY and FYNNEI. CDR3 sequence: CASTESEGNTGELFF. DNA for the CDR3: TGTGCCAGCACCGAAAGCGAGGGGAACACCGGGGAGCTGTTTTTT.

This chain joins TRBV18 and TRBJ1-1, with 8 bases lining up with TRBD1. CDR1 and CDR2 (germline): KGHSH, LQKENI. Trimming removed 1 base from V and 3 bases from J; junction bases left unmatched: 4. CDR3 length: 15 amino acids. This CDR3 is CASSPQTGDYTEAFF. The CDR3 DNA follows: TGTGCCAGCTCACCACAGACAGGGGACTACACTGAAGCTTTCTTT. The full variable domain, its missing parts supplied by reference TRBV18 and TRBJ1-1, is NAGVMQNPRHLVRRRGQEARLRCSPMKGHSHVYWYRQLPEEGLKFMVYLQKENIIDESGMPKERFSAEFPKEGPSILRIQQVVRGDSAAYFCASSPQTGDYTEAFFGQGTRLTVV.

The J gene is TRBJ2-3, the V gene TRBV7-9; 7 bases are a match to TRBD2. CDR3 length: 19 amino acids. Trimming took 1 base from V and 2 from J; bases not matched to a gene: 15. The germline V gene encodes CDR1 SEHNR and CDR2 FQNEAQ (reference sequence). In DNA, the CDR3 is TGTGCCAGCAGCTTAGGCGCCGGGGGGAAACCCCCTAACACAGATACGCAGTATTTT. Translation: CASSLGAGGKPPNTDTQYF.

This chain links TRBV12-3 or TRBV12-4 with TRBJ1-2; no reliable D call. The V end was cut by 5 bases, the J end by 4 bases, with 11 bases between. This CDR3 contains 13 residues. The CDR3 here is CASSPRSSYGYTF. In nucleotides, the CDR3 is TGTGCCAGCAGTCCGAGGTCCAGCTATGGCTACACCTTC.

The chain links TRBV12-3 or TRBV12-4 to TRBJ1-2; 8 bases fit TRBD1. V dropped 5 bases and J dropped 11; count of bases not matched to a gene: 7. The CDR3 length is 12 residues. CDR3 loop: CASSIGQGGYTF. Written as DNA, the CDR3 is TGTGCCAGCAGTATAGGACAGGGAGGTTACACCTTC.

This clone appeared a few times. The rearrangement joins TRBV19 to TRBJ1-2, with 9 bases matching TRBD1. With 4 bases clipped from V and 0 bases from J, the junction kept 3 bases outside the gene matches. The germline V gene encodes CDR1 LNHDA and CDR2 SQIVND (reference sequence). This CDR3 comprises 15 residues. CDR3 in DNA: TGTGCCAGTAGTACGGACAGGGGAGCTAACTATGGCTACACCTTC. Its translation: CASSTDRGANYGYTF.

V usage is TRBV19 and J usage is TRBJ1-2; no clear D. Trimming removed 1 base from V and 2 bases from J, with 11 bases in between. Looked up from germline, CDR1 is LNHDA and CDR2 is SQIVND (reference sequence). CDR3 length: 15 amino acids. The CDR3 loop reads CASSIGPGGNYGYTF. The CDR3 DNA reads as TGTGCCAGTAGTATAGGGCCAGGAGGGAACTATGGCTACACCTTC.

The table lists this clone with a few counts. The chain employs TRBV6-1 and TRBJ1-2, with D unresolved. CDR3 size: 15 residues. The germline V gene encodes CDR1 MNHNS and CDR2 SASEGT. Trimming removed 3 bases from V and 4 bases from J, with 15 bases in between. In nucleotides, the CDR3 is TGTGCCAGCAGTGATTGGGTGCGGGTATTCTATGGCTACACCTTC. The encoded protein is CASSDWVRVFYGYTF.

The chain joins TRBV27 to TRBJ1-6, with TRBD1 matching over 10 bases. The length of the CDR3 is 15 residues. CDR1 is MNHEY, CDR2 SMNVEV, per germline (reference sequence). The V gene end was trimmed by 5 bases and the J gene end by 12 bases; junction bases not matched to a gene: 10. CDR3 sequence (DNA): TGTGCCAGCAGTCCCGAGGGACAGGGGTGGTTACCCCTCCACTTT. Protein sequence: CASSPEGQGWLPLHF.

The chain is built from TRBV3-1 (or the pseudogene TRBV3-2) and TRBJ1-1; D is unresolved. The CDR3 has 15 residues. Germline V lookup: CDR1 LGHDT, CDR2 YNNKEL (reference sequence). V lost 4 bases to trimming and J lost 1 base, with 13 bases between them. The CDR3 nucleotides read TGTGCCAGCAGCCGAACCGGGATGGGGAACACTGAAGCTTTCTTT. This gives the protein CASSRTGMGNTEAFF.

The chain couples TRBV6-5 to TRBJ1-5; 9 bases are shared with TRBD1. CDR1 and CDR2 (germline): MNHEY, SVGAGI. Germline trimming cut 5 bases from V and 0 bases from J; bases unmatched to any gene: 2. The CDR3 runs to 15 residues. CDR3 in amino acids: CASSLDRGSNQPQHF. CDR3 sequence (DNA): TGTGCCAGCAGTCTGGACAGGGGTAGCAATCAGCCCCAGCATTTT.

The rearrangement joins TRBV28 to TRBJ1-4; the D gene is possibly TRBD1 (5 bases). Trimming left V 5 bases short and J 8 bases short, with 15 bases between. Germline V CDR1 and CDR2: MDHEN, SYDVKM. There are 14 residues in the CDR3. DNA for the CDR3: TGTGCCAGCAGTCTCACGGGGGGTGGGGAAAAACTGTTTTTT. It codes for CASSLTGGGEKLFF. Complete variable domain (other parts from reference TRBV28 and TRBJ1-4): DVKVTQSSRYLVKRTGEKVFLECVQDMDHENMFWYRQDPGLGLRLIYFSYDVKMKEKGDIPEGYSVSREKKERFSLILESASTNQTSMYLCASSLTGGGEKLFFGSGTQLSVL.

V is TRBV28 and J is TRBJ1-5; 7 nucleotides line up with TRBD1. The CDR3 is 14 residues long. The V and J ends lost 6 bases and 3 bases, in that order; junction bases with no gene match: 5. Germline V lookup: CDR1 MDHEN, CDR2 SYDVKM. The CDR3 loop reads CASSTRGDNQPQHF. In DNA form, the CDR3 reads TGTGCCAGCAGCACCAGGGGGGACAATCAGCCCCAGCATTTT.

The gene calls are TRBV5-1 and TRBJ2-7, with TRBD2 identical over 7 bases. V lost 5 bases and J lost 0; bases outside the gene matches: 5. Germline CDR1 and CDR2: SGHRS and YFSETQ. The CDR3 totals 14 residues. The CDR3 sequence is CASSGTSASYEQYF. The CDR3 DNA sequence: TGCGCCAGCAGTGGAACTAGCGCCTCCTACGAGCAGTACTTC. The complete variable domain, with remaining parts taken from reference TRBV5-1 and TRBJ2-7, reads KAGVTQTPRYLIKTRGQQVTLSCSPISGHRSVSWYQQTPGQGLQFLFEYFSETQRNKGNFPGRFSGRQFSNSRSEMNVSTLELGDSALYLCASSGTSASYEQYFGPGTRLTVT.

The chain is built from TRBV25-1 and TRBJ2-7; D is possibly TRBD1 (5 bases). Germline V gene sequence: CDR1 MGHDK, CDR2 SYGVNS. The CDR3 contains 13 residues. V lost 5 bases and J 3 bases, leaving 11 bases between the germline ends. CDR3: CASSRTDNYEQYF. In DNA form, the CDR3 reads TGTGCCAGCAGTAGGACGGACAACTACGAGCAGTACTTC.

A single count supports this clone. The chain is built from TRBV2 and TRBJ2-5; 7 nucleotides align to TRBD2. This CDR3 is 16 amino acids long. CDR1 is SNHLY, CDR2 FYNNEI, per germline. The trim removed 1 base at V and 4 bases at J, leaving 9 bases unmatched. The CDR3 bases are TGTGCCAGCAGTGAAGGGGGGGGGACCCCGCCAGAGACCCAGTACTTC. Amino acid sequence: CASSEGGGTPPETQYF. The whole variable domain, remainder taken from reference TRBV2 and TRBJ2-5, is EPEVTQTPSHQVTQMGQEVILRCVPISNHLYFYWYRQILGQKVEFLVSFYNNEISEKSEIFDDQFSVERPDGSNFTLKIRSTKLEDSAMYFCASSEGGGTPPETQYFGPGTRLLVL.

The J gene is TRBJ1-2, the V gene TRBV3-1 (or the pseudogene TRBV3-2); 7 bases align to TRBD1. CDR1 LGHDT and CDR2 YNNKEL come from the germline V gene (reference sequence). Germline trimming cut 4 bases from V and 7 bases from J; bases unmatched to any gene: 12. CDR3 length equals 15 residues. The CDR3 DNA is TGTGCCAGCAGCCGCAGGACAGGACCCTGCGGTGGCTACACCTTC. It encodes CASSRRTGPCGGYTF.

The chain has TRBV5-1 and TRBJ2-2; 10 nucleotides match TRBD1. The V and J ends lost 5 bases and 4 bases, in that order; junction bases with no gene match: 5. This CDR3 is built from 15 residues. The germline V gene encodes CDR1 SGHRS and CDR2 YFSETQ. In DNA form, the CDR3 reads TGCGCCAGCAGTGACAGGGGGCAGAGCACCGGGGAGCTGTTTTTT. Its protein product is CASSDRGQSTGELFF.